A single sample gave rise to the 15 T cell receptor beta chains below, sequenced in a study of shared clonotypes between healthy human individuals. The protocol was immunoSEQ multiplex PCR, while the TCRdb copy is restricted to in-frame clones and leaves out a portion. The sample contains hundreds of thousands of clones, approximately 74% of which appear only once. The specimen was memory CD4+ T cells sorted from blood. Sample subset: CD45RA-negative fraction. Every receptor here comes from a woman in her 30s in good health.

This chain uses TRBV25-1 with TRBJ2-5, with D hard to call. V lost 0 bases to trimming and J lost 3 bases, with 11 bases between them. The CDR3 loop spans 15 amino acids. Germline V gives CDR1 MGHDK, CDR2 SYGVNS. CDR3 in DNA: TGTGCCAGCAGTGAATATGACGGTCGAGAAGAGACCCAGTACTTC. It specifies CASSEYDGREETQYF.

This clone was counted only a few times. Relative to the germline gene, one junction end is altered; a read error may explain this. The V and J genes are TRBV18 and TRBJ2-1; 12 bases match TRBD1. Germline V gene lookup returns CDR1 KGHSH and CDR2 LQKENI. The CDR3 loop spans 16 amino acids. The CDR3 DNA sequence: TGTGCCAGCTCAGCACCCGGGACAGGGGGCGGAAATGAGCAGTTCTTC. Amino acids: CASSAPGTGGGNEQFF.

The chain joins TRBV7-2 to TRBJ2-1; possible D gene TRBD2, 6 bases. Trimming left V 2 bases short and J 5 bases short, with 13 bases between. Germline V gene sequence: CDR1 SGHTA, CDR2 FQGNSA. The CDR3 totals 15 residues. The CDR3 loop is CASSLWAGSNNEQFF. The CDR3 bases are TGTGCCAGCAGCTTATGGGCGGGATCTAACAATGAGCAGTTCTTC. The entire variable domain, with the rest obtained from reference TRBV7-2 and TRBJ2-1, is as follows: GAGVSQSPSNKVTEKGKDVELRCDPISGHTALYWYRQSLGQGLEFLIYFQGNSAPDKSGLPSDRFSAERTGGSVSTLTIQRTQQEDSAVYLCASSLWAGSNNEQFFGPGTRLTVL.

This chain uses TRBV27 with TRBJ2-1; 10 bases align to TRBD1. The J segment lost 6 bases and the V segment lost 7 bases, leaving 6 bases of the junction unmatched. The CDR3 runs to 14 residues. Germline assignment: CDR1 MNHEY and CDR2 SMNVEV (reference sequence). CDR3 loop: CASTRDRGLNEQFF. The CDR3 DNA sequence: TGTGCCAGCACCCGAGACAGGGGGCTCAATGAGCAGTTCTTC.

This clone was seen a handful of times. The chain links TRBV5-1 to TRBJ2-1; D unresolved. Germline assignment: CDR1 SGHRS and CDR2 YFSETQ. CDR3 length: 11 amino acids. The ends were cut back, 0 bases at V and 15 bases at J, with 10 bases in the middle. The CDR3 reads CASSLDAHAFF. DNA for the CDR3: TGCGCCAGCAGCTTGGACGCACACGCGTTCTTC.

The V call is TRBV21-1, the J call TRBJ2-7; the table's D call, TRBD2, has no DNA check behind it. TRBV21-1 is shown as a pseudogene. The CDR3 has 17 amino acids. The CDR3 sequence: CASSRRGTSGSSYEQYF. In DNA, the CDR3 is TGTGCCAGCAGCCGCCGCGGGACTAGCGGCAGCTCCTACGAGCAGTACTTC.

The chain is built from TRBV5-1 and TRBJ2-1, with 9 bases lining up with TRBD2. Germline CDR1 and CDR2: SGHRS and YFSETQ. This CDR3 has 16 amino acids. The ends lost 4 bases at V and 2 bases at J; junction bases unmatched: 7. The DNA of the CDR3 is TGCGCCAGCAGCCAAACGAGCGGGGGGCCCTACAATGAGCAGTTCTTC. Protein: CASSQTSGGPYNEQFF.

The V gene is TRBV30, the J gene TRBJ2-7; 7 bases agree with TRBD1. The CDR3 has 14 amino acids. After removal of 3 bases from V and 8 bases from J, the junction contained 13 bases not matched to a gene. The germline V gene has CDR1 GTSNPN and CDR2 SVGIG (reference sequence). Written as DNA, the CDR3 is TGTGCCTGGAGGGACACCCAGACAGGGTTCAAGCAGTACTTC. Protein product: CAWRDTQTGFKQYF.

This clone showed up just a few times. The chain carries TRBV12-5 and TRBJ2-5; D is unclear. V lost 7 bases to trimming and J lost 5 bases, with 14 bases between them. This CDR3 comprises 13 residues. CDR1 and CDR2 from the germline V gene are LGHNT and FRNRAP. The CDR3 loop is CASASPNWETQYF. The CDR3 nucleotides are TGTGCTAGTGCCAGCCCTAACTGGGAGACCCAGTACTTC.

J is TRBJ1-1 and V is TRBV5-1; D ambiguous. Trimming pared 0 bases from V and 1 base from J, leaving 7 bases between. From germline, CDR1 is SGHRS and CDR2 YFSETQ. This CDR3 is 14 amino acids long. The DNA of the CDR3 is TGCGCCAGCAGCTTGGCATATGAGAACACTGAAGCTTTCTTT. It is translated as CASSLAYENTEAFF.

This clone has just a few counts. The chain couples TRBV18 to TRBJ2-1, with 7 bases aligning to TRBD2. The CDR3 loop spans 17 amino acids. J gave up 9 bases and V 6 bases, and 20 bases lay outside the gene matches. CDR1 and CDR2 from the germline V gene are KGHSH and LQKENI. CDR3 protein: CASSDSTGGRWVTEQFF. In DNA, the CDR3 is TGTGCCAGCTCGGACTCCACGGGGGGTCGGTGGGTCACTGAGCAGTTCTTC.

The chain combines TRBV5-4 with TRBJ1-1; a weak D match, TRBD1 (5 bases). Deletions cut 2 bases from V and 8 bases from J, with 13 bases between. The CDR3 sequence is 13 residues long. The V gene's germline CDR1 is SGHNT and CDR2 YYREEE (reference sequence). This CDR3 reads CASSLGESTEAFF. CDR3 coding DNA: TGTGCCAGCAGCTTAGGGGAATCTACCGAAGCTTTCTTT.

J is TRBJ2-5 and V is TRBV18; D is unclear. Germline V gives CDR1 KGHSH, CDR2 LQKENI. V was shortened by 0 bases and J by 1 base, with 6 bases between the two germline ends. The CDR3 is made up of 14 amino acids. The chain's CDR3 is CASSPPSGQETQYF. For the CDR3, the DNA is TGTGCCAGCTCACCACCGAGTGGCCAAGAGACCCAGTACTTC.

The chain is built from TRBV5-1 and TRBJ2-7, with 9 bases that match TRBD1. The junction had 8 bases not matched to a gene; V was cut back by 3 bases and J by 4 bases. Germline-derived CDR1 and CDR2 are SGHRS and YFSETQ. The CDR3 spans 15 residues. The CDR3 region has the DNA TGCGCCAGCAGCTCGGGACAGGGTGGGGTGTACGAGCAGTACTTC. This gives the protein CASSSGQGGVYEQYF.

This chain connects TRBV19 to TRBJ2-1, with 7 bases matching TRBD1. This CDR3 has 13 residues. CDR1 and CDR2 from the germline V gene are LNHDA and SQIVND (reference sequence). The ends lost 3 bases at V and 4 bases at J; junction bases unmatched: 0. The CDR3 sequence: CASSMGQYNEQFF. CDR3 sequence (DNA): TGTGCCAGTAGTATGGGACAGTACAATGAGCAGTTCTTC.